Listed here are 5 T cell receptor beta chains from one sample, sequenced in a study of beta chain features in type 1 diabetes. These receptors' antigens are unknown. Findings of the study overall: There was a moderate but significant shortening of TCRB CDR3s in all four CD4+ subsets of Type 1 diabetes patients.

Expressed TCRB transcripts got sequenced, as all isolated RNA was reverse transcribed. Data came from immunoSEQ multiplex PCR; TCRdb stores just in-frame clones and leaves some out. Here the sample spans approximately 170,000 clones, around 63% being singletons. Sequenced: naive CD4+ T cells from blood. The receptors come from a man in his thirties or forties with type 1 diabetes.

The CDR3 reads CSGVGVQGAHTQYF. The CDR3 DNA follows: TGCAGCGGCGTAGGCGTGCAGGGGGCCCATACGCAGTATTTT. V is TRBV29-1 and J is TRBJ2-3; 8 bases are shared with TRBD1. The germline V gene has CDR1 SQVTM and CDR2 ANQGSEA. The V and J ends lost 7 bases and 7 bases, in that order; junction bases with no gene match: 13. The CDR3 sequence is 14 residues long.

The V and J genes are TRBV29-1 and TRBJ2-7, with D possibly matching TRBD1 (6 bases). The CDR3 sequence is 13 residues long. Trimming removed 4 bases from V and 3 bases from J, with 13 bases in between. Germline CDR1 reads SQVTM; CDR2 reads ANQGSEA. The CDR3 region is CSVGTEDFYEQYF. The CDR3 region has the DNA TGCAGCGTTGGGACAGAAGATTTCTACGAGCAGTACTTC.

This chain uses TRBV30 with TRBJ2-3, with 7 bases that match TRBD1. This CDR3 has 12 residues. Germline lookup yields CDR1 GTSNPN and CDR2 SVGIG (reference sequence). V was clipped by 1 base and J by 9 bases; unmatched bases: 4. The CDR3: CAWSDGQETQYF. CDR3 coding DNA: TGTGCCTGGAGTGACGGACAGGAAACGCAGTATTTT.

This clone has only one observation. The V call is TRBV7-2, the J call TRBJ2-5; 8 positions match TRBD2. Germline V gives CDR1 SGHTA, CDR2 FQGNSA. The CDR3 contains 14 residues. Trimming at V came to 1 base and at J to 5 bases, leaving 3 bases not matched to a gene. CDR3 bases: TGTGCCAGCAGCTTAGTCTTAGCGGGGGAGACCCAGTACTTC. Protein sequence: CASSLVLAGETQYF.

This clone came up a few times. The chain joins TRBV27 to TRBJ2-1; tentatively, D is TRBD1 (8 bases). The CDR3 has 17 amino acids. With 5 bases removed from V and 1 base from J, the gap between germline ends came to 18 bases. Germline lookup yields CDR1 MNHEY and CDR2 SMNVEV (reference sequence). The CDR3 DNA is TGTGCCAGCAGTGGTAAAGGACAGGGAGGGTCCTACAATGAGCAGTTCTTC. Protein sequence: CASSGKGQGGSYNEQFF.